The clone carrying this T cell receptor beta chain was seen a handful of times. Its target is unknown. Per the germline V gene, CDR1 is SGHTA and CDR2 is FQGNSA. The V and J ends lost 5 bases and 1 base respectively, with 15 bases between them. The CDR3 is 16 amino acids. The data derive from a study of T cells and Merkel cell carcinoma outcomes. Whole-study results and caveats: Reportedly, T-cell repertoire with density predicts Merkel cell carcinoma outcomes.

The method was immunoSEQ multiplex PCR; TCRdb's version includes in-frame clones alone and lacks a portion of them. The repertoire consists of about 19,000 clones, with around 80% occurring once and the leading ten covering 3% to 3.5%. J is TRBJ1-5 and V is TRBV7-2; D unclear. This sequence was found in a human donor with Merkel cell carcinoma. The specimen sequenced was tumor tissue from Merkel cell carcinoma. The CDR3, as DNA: TGTGCCAGCAGCCCTCGGTGGGGTGGAAGCAATCAGCCCCAGCATTTT. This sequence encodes CASSPRWGGSNQPQHF.